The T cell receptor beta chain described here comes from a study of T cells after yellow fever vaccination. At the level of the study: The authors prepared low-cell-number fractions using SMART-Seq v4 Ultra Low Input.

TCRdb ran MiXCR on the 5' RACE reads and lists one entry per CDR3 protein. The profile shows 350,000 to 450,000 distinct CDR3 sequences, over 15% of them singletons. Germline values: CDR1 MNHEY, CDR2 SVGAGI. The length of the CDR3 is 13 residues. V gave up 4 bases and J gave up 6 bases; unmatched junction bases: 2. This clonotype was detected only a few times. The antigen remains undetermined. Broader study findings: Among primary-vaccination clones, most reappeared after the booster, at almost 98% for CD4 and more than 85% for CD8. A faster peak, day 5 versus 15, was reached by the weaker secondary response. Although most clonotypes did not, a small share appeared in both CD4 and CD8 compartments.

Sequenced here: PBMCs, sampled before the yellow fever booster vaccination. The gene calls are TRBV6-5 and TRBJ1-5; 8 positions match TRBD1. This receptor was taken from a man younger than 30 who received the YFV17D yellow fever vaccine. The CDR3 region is CASSSDRAQPQHF. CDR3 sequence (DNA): TGTGCCAGCAGTTCGGACAGGGCTCAGCCCCAGCATTTT.